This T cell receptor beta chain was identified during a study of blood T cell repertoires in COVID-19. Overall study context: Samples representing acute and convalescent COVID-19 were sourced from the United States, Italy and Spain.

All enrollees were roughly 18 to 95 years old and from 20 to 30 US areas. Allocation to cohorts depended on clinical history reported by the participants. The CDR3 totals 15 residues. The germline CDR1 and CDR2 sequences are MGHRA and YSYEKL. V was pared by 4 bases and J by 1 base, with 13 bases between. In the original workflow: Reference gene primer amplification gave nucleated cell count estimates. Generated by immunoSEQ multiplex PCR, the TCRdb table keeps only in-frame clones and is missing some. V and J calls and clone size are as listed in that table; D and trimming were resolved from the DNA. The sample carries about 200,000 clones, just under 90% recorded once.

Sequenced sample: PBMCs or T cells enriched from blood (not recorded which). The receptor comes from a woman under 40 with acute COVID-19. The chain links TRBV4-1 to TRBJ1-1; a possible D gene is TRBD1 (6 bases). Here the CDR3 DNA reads TGCGCCAGCAGCCTTGGACAGACTTGGAACACTGAAGCTTTCTTT. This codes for CASSLGQTWNTEAFF.